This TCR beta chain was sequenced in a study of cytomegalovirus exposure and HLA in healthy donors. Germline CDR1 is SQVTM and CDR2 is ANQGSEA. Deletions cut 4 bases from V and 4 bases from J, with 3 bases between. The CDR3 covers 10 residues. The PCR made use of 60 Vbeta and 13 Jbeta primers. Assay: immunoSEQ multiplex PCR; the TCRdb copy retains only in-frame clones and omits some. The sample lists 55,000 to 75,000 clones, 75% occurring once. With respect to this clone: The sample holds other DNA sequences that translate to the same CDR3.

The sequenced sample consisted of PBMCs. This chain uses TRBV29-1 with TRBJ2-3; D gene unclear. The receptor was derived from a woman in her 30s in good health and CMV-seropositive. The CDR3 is CSVAADTQYF. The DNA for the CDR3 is TGCAGCGTTGCGGCAGATACGCAGTATTTT.